Listed below are T cell receptor beta chains from one sample, sequenced in a study of siplizumab effects on memory and regulatory T cells. Sequenced by immunoSEQ multiplex PCR; TCRdb stores in-frame clones only, minus some. Of tens of thousands of clones in the sample, over 95% were seen once. The sample taken for sequencing was naive CD4+ T cells sorted from blood. The receptor set was obtained from a human donor in good health. Each CDR3 is given with its conserved first and last residue. D genes are given only for firm matches. Not every row has a clone size; where given, it reads once, few, many or a size class.

D,V,J,size,DNA,CDR3
.,TRBV19,TRBJ1-2,.,TGTGCCAGTAAAATTGGTTCACGGCGTGGCTACACCTTC,CASKIGSRRGYTF
TRBD1,TRBV5-1,TRBJ1-2,.,TGCGCCAGCAGCTTGGAACAGGGGGCAGGATATGGCTACACCTTC,CASSLEQGAGYGYTF
TRBD1,TRBV12-5,TRBJ1-4,.,TGTGCTAGTGGTTCGGGACAGCCTAATGAAAAACTGTTTTTT,CASGSGQPNEKLFF
TRBD1,TRBV27,TRBJ1-1,.,TGTGCCAGCAGTCTGCGGACAGGGGGCCATACTGAAGCTTTCTTT,CASSLRTGGHTEAFF
TRBD1,TRBV15,TRBJ1-3,.,TGTGCCACCAGCATAGACAGGGCTGGAAACACCATATATTTT,CATSIDRAGNTIYF
.,TRBV7-2,TRBJ2-1,.,TGTGCCAGCAGCTTGAGCCGGGTCCTGGGTTTCTTC,CASSLSRVLGFF
.,TRBV7-9,TRBJ2-3,.,TGTGCCAGCAGCTTATACGAGGGACCCACAGATACGCAGTATTTT,CASSLYEGPTDTQYF
.,TRBV7-2,TRBJ2-7,.,TGTGCCAGCAGCTTACAGGCGCCCCTCATAAACGAGCAGTACTTC,CASSLQAPLINEQYF
.,TRBV7-2,TRBJ1-5,.,TGTGCCAGCAGCTTAGTTTCAGGGGTTGATCAGCCCCAGCATTTT,CASSLVSGVDQPQHF
.,TRBV7-2,TRBJ1-2,.,TGTGCCAGCAGCTTGGGGTTTGGAGGGGATGGCTACACCTTC,CASSLGFGGDGYTF
.,TRBV19,TRBJ2-7,.,TGTGCCAGTAGATCAGGCTGGGGCTCCTACGAGCAGTACTTC,CASRSGWGSYEQYF
TRBD2,TRBV12-5,TRBJ2-5,.,TGTGCTAGTGGTTTGGTTGGACTAGCGGGGGTTACAGAGACCCAGTACTTC,CASGLVGLAGVTETQYF
.,TRBV14,TRBJ2-3,.,TGTGCCAGCAGCCAGCTTAGGGATACGCAGTATTTT,CASSQLRDTQYF
.,TRBV4-3,TRBJ2-3,.,TGCGCCAGCAGCCAAGATCTGGTGATGGATACGCAGTATTTT,CASSQDLVMDTQYF
.,TRBV7-9,TRBJ2-7,.,TGTGCCAGCAGCCATGGAAGCTCCTACGAGCAGTACTTC,CASSHGSSYEQYF
TRBD1,TRBV2,TRBJ1-1,.,TGTGCCAGCAGCGGGACAGGGGTTAATAGTGAAGCTTTCTTT,CASSGTGVNSEAFF
.,TRBV6-9,TRBJ1-2,.,TGTGCCAGGTATCCCGAAGGCTACACCTTC,CARYPEGYTF
TRBD1,TRBV6-5,TRBJ1-1,.,TGTGCCAGCAGTTACCGCAGGGGGGAAGGAGCTTTCTTT,CASSYRRGEGAFF
TRBD1,TRBV29-1,TRBJ2-3,.,TGCAGCGTTGAAGGGACAGGGGTGGGAACGCAGTATTTT,CSVEGTGVGTQYF
.,TRBV10-3,TRBJ1-2,.,TGTGCCATCAGCGATTCGCAGGGACCATCCTATGGCTACACCTTC,CAISDSQGPSYGYTF
.,TRBV11-2,TRBJ2-5,.,TGTGCCAGCAGGTTCCCAGGTCGCGGCCCCCAAGAGACCCAGTACTTC,CASRFPGRGPQETQYF
TRBD1,TRBV19,TRBJ2-1,.,TGTGCCAGTAAGGGACAGGGTTGGGATGAGCAGTTCTTC,CASKGQGWDEQFF
TRBD1,TRBV10-3,TRBJ2-7,.,TGTGCCATCAGACCGGGACAGCTCTCCTACGAGCAGTACTTC,CAIRPGQLSYEQYF
.,TRBV23-1,TRBJ2-6,.,TGCGCCAGCAGTCACAATGGGTCTAGCTCTGGGGCCAACGTCCTGACTTTC,CASSHNGSSSGANVLTF
.,TRBV5-1,TRBJ2-5,.,TGCGCCAGCAGCTTGCTTGCGGGGAGCCAAGAGACCCAGTACTTC,CASSLLAGSQETQYF
TRBD1,TRBV19,TRBJ2-1,.,TGTGCCAGCCACTCGGGACAGCCGTACAATGAGCAGTTCTTC,CASHSGQPYNEQFF
.,TRBV4-1,TRBJ1-1,.,TGCGCCAGCAGCCAAGCAGGGTATACTGAAGCTTTCTTT,CASSQAGYTEAFF
.,TRBV6-5,TRBJ1-6,.,TGTGCCAGCAGCTACCTAGGACGGTCTGGGGATTCACCCCTCCACTTT,CASSYLGRSGDSPLHF
.,TRBV6-5,TRBJ1-1,.,TGTGCCAGCAGGCCAGGGTTCGGTAGCACTGAAGCTTTCTTT,CASRPGFGSTEAFF
.,TRBV9,TRBJ1-3,.,TGTGCCAGCAGCGTAGGCTCTGGAAACACCATATATTTT,CASSVGSGNTIYF
.,TRBV4-1,TRBJ2-1,.,TGCGCCAGCAGCCTTAAGCGCGGGGCAGCCTGGAATGAGCAGTTCTTC,CASSLKRGAAWNEQFF
TRBD2,TRBV15,TRBJ2-1,.,TGTGCCACCAGCAGAGATCGACTAGCGGGGGGTGAGCAGTTCTTC,CATSRDRLAGGEQFF
.,TRBV27,TRBJ1-3,once,TGTGCCAGCAGTCCCCGGACAGCCTCTGGAAACACCATATATTTT,CASSPRTASGNTIYF
TRBD1,TRBV10-3,TRBJ1-5,.,TGTGCCATCAGTGAGGGGACAGGCGATAGCAATCAGCCCCAGCATTTT,CAISEGTGDSNQPQHF
.,TRBV7-6,TRBJ1-1,.,TGTGCCAGCAGCCGACGAACCCCTCCGAACACTGAAGCTTTCTTT,CASSRRTPPNTEAFF
.,TRBV6-6,TRBJ1-2,.,TGTGCCAGCCTCAGTACCCTAGCTAACTATGGCTACACCTTC,CASLSTLANYGYTF
.,TRBV21-1,TRBJ2-5,.,TGTGCCAGCAGCAAAGGAGGGAAAGCGGGCCACCAAGAGACCCAGTACTTC,CASSKGGKAGHQETQYF
.,TRBV18,TRBJ1-1,.,TGTGCCAGCTCACCACAGGGAGATAACACTGAAGCTTTCTTT,CASSPQGDNTEAFF
.,TRBV5-1,TRBJ1-2,.,TGCGCCAGCGCTAACATGGAAGGGCTTATAGGCTACACCTTC,CASANMEGLIGYTF
.,TRBV7-2,TRBJ2-3,.,TGTGCCAGCAGCTTACGAGCGGGGCAGGGGAGGGAGGGGCAGTATTTT,CASSLRAGQGREGQYF
TRBD1,TRBV7-9,TRBJ2-5,.,TGTGCCAGCAGCTTATTAAAGACAGGGACGGAGACCCAGTACTTC,CASSLLKTGTETQYF
TRBD1,TRBV19,TRBJ2-3,.,TGTGCCGCGAAAGGGACAGGGTCTAGCACAGATACGCAGTATTTT,CAAKGTGSSTDTQYF
.,TRBV5-6,TRBJ2-5,.,TGTGCCAGCAGCCTAACTGAAGCGGTCCAAGAGACCCAGTACTTC,CASSLTEAVQETQYF
.,TRBV30,TRBJ1-4,.,TGTGCCTGGAGTTCGGGGACACCCGAAAAACTGTTTTTT,CAWSSGTPEKLFF
.,TRBV5-1,TRBJ2-3,.,TGCGCCAGCAGCCTGACGGTTGCTAGCACAGATACGCAGTATTTT,CASSLTVASTDTQYF
.,TRBV6-5,TRBJ1-5,.,TGTGCCAGCAGCCCAAGAACGGGCAATCAGCCCCAGCATTTT,CASSPRTGNQPQHF
TRBD2,TRBV7-2,TRBJ2-1,once,TGTGCCAGCAGCTTAGCGACCAGGACTAGCGGGGCGTCGCGACAGTTCTTC,CASSLATRTSGASRQFF
.,TRBV30,TRBJ1-6,.,TGTGCCTGGAGTGTAGGGGCGGGGCCTAATTCACCCCTCCACTTT,CAWSVGAGPNSPLHF
TRBD1,TRBV5-1,TRBJ1-1,.,TGCGCCAGCAGCACAGGGACAGGGGGCACTGAAGCTTTCTTT,CASSTGTGGTEAFF
.,TRBV6-6,TRBJ2-7,.,TGTGCCAGCAGTACCCGGACGGGAGAGCAGTACTTC,CASSTRTGEQYF
.,TRBV7-9,TRBJ2-5,.,TGTGCCAGCACCCATGACGAGACCCAGTACTTC,CASTHDETQYF
.,TRBV7-2,TRBJ2-2,.,TGTGCCAGCAGGCTCGGGCAGAGCTACACCGGGGAGCTGTTTTTT,CASRLGQSYTGELFF
.,TRBV9,TRBJ2-3,.,TGTGCCAGCAGCGTAGCAGATTCACAGAGCACAGATACGCAGTATTTT,CASSVADSQSTDTQYF
.,TRBV11-3,TRBJ1-1,.,TGTGCCAGCAGCCTCGGACAGAACACTGAAGCTTTCTTT,CASSLGQNTEAFF